The TCR beta chain described here comes from a study of blood T cell repertoires in COVID-19. Study-wide context: T cells, B-cell-depleted T cells, or PBMCs provided the cDNA or gDNA that served as material.

The table lists this clone with a count of one. Germline-derived CDR1 and CDR2 are MNHEY and SVGAGI. The CDR3 extends over 15 amino acids. V trimming: 6 bases; J trimming: 3 bases; junction bases outside the gene matches: 8. How the authors handled the data: Reference gene primer amplification gave nucleated cell count estimates. The method was immunoSEQ multiplex PCR; TCRdb's version includes in-frame clones alone and lacks a portion of them. V, J and clone size were drawn from that table, and D and trimming were deduced from the DNA. The sample holds some 350,000 clones, roughly nine tenths seen once. Seattle patients were enrolled during active infection and followed longitudinally.

The sample comprised peripheral blood. This clonotype was obtained from a woman aged 30 to 39 with COVID-19, enrolled during active disease. The chain combines TRBV6-5 with TRBJ2-7; TRBD2 aligns across 10 bases. The CDR3 bases are TGTGCCAGCAGCACTTCTAGCGGGGGACACTACGAGCAGTACTTC. It codes for CASSTSSGGHYEQYF.